Listed below are T cell receptor beta chains from one sample, sequenced in a study of STAT5B mutations in CD4+ large granular lymphocyte leukemia. The table came from immunoSEQ multiplex PCR; TCRdb's copy has only in-frame clones and leaves some out. This sample has some 29,000 clones, with 60% to 85% found just once. Sequencing used CD4+ T cells from blood buffy coats. Receptor source: a human donor in good health. The CDR3 runs from the conserved cysteine through the conserved F or W. The order of the fields is D gene, clone size, V gene, J gene, CDR3 DNA, CDR3 protein. The D gene is left open where the match is weak. Part of the rows lack a size; the others show once, few, many or a class for expanded clones.

d_call: TRBD2; clone_size: NA; v_call: TRBV2; j_call: TRBJ2-1; cdr3_nt: TGTGCCAGTAGACGGCTAGCGGTGGGTTCCAATGAGCAGTTCTTC; cdr3_aa: CASRRLAVGSNEQFF
d_call: NA; clone_size: few; v_call: TRBV19; j_call: TRBJ1-5; cdr3_nt: TGTGCCAGTAGTCTTAGTGTTAATCAGCCCCAGCATTTT; cdr3_aa: CASSLSVNQPQHF
d_call: NA; clone_size: NA; v_call: TRBV7-8; j_call: TRBJ2-1; cdr3_nt: TGTGCCAGCAGCTTAGGGGGGGGGCCCCGCAATGAGCAGTTCTTC; cdr3_aa: CASSLGGGPRNEQFF
d_call: NA; clone_size: NA; v_call: TRBV5-1; j_call: TRBJ2-1; cdr3_nt: TGCGCCAGCAGCACGACCGGGCCGAACTTGGAACAGTTCTTC; cdr3_aa: CASSTTGPNLEQFF
d_call: TRBD1; clone_size: NA; v_call: TRBV10-3; j_call: TRBJ2-6; cdr3_nt: TGTGCCATCGGGACAGGGGTCTCTGGGGCCAACGTCCTGACTTTC; cdr3_aa: CAIGTGVSGANVLTF
d_call: NA; clone_size: NA; v_call: TRBV28; j_call: TRBJ2-7; cdr3_nt: TGTGCCAGCAGTTTACCGTCAACAGGTTTACTCTCCTACGAGCAGTACTTC; cdr3_aa: CASSLPSTGLLSYEQYF
d_call: NA; clone_size: NA; v_call: TRBV7-9; j_call: TRBJ2-5; cdr3_nt: TGTGCCAGCAGCCCCTTAGGCGAAACCCAAGAGACCCAGTACTTC; cdr3_aa: CASSPLGETQETQYF
d_call: TRBD1; clone_size: NA; v_call: TRBV28; j_call: TRBJ1-2; cdr3_nt: TGTGCCAGCAGTCCCGGGGGTAGTCTGGGACAGGGGTCCTATGGCTACACCTTC; cdr3_aa: CASSPGGSLGQGSYGYTF
d_call: NA; clone_size: once; v_call: TRBV5-1; j_call: TRBJ2-3; cdr3_nt: TGCGCCAGCAGCTTAGGTCGCACAGATACGCAGTATTTT; cdr3_aa: CASSLGRTDTQYF
d_call: NA; clone_size: NA; v_call: TRBV6-6; j_call: TRBJ1-2; cdr3_nt: TGTGCCAGCAGTCAAGCCGGAGGGGAGGGCTATGGCTACACCTTC; cdr3_aa: CASSQAGGEGYGYTF
d_call: NA; clone_size: NA; v_call: TRBV5-8; j_call: TRBJ1-5; cdr3_nt: TGTGCCAGCAGCTTGGCGGACGGGAATCAGCCCCAGCATTTT; cdr3_aa: CASSLADGNQPQHF
d_call: TRBD2; clone_size: once; v_call: TRBV19; j_call: TRBJ2-3; cdr3_nt: TGTGCCAGTAGTATTAGGCTGGGGACTAGCGGGGGAGATACGCAGTATTTT; cdr3_aa: CASSIRLGTSGGDTQYF
d_call: NA; clone_size: NA; v_call: TRBV5-5; j_call: TRBJ1-5; cdr3_nt: TGTGCCAGCAGCCCAGGAAATGGACTGTATAGCAATCAGCCCCAGCATTTT; cdr3_aa: CASSPGNGLYSNQPQHF
d_call: TRBD1; clone_size: NA; v_call: TRBV29-1; j_call: TRBJ1-2; cdr3_nt: TGCAGCGTTGACCAGGGGGTTGTAAACTATGGCTACACCTTC; cdr3_aa: CSVDQGVVNYGYTF
d_call: NA; clone_size: NA; v_call: TRBV6-1; j_call: TRBJ1-1; cdr3_nt: TGTGCCAGCAGGGGAGGGTTTGGGGTGAACACTGAAGCTTTCTTT; cdr3_aa: CASRGGFGVNTEAFF
d_call: NA; clone_size: NA; v_call: TRBV5-5; j_call: TRBJ1-5; cdr3_nt: TGTGCCAGCAGCCAGTCTGGGAATCAGCCCCAGCATTTT; cdr3_aa: CASSQSGNQPQHF
d_call: NA; clone_size: few; v_call: TRBV6-5; j_call: TRBJ2-6; cdr3_nt: TGTGCCAGCAGTTCCTTAACAGGGGCCAACGTCCTGACTTTC; cdr3_aa: CASSSLTGANVLTF
d_call: TRBD2; clone_size: once; v_call: TRBV5-6; j_call: TRBJ2-2; cdr3_nt: TGTGCCAGCAGCCGAAGACTAGCGGGAGGTAACACCGGGGAGCTGTTTTTT; cdr3_aa: CASSRRLAGGNTGELFF
d_call: NA; clone_size: NA; v_call: TRBV7-2; j_call: TRBJ2-7; cdr3_nt: TGTGCCAGCAGCATACAGGAGTCATCCTACGAGCAGTACTTC; cdr3_aa: CASSIQESSYEQYF
d_call: NA; clone_size: NA; v_call: TRBV4-1; j_call: TRBJ2-7; cdr3_nt: TGCGCCAGCAGCTTCCGGACCAAGGGAGAAGCCTACGAGCAGTACTTC; cdr3_aa: CASSFRTKGEAYEQYF
d_call: TRBD2; clone_size: once; v_call: TRBV4-2; j_call: TRBJ2-5; cdr3_nt: TGTGCCAGCAGCCAAGGGGGGGGGCAAGAGACCCAGTACTTC; cdr3_aa: CASSQGGGQETQYF
d_call: NA; clone_size: NA; v_call: TRBV29-1; j_call: TRBJ1-2; cdr3_nt: TGCAGCGCCCCCAGCCGCGATGGCTACACCTTC; cdr3_aa: CSAPSRDGYTF
d_call: NA; clone_size: NA; v_call: TRBV28; j_call: TRBJ1-2; cdr3_nt: TGTGCCAGCAGTTTATCAGCAGGGGTGGTAGGAGGCTACACCTTC; cdr3_aa: CASSLSAGVVGGYTF
d_call: NA; clone_size: NA; v_call: TRBV29-1; j_call: TRBJ2-5; cdr3_nt: TGCAGCGTTGAGGCCCAGCAAGAGACCCAGTACTTC; cdr3_aa: CSVEAQQETQYF
d_call: NA; clone_size: NA; v_call: TRBV6-5; j_call: TRBJ1-1; cdr3_nt: TGTGCCAGCGGAACACAGGGTCGTAGGACTGAAGCTTTCTTT; cdr3_aa: CASGTQGRRTEAFF
d_call: NA; clone_size: NA; v_call: TRBV18; j_call: TRBJ2-2; cdr3_nt: TGTGCCAGCTCGAGAGAGCGGGTAGACGCCGGGGAGCTGTTTTTT; cdr3_aa: CASSRERVDAGELFF
d_call: NA; clone_size: few; v_call: TRBV30; j_call: TRBJ1-1; cdr3_nt: TGTGCCTGGAGAGGGACGGACCGAGCTTTCTTT; cdr3_aa: CAWRGTDRAFF